Below are 30 T cell receptor beta chains sequenced from a single sample in a study of technical replicates of blood from a handful of donors. The assay was immunoSEQ multiplex PCR, and TCRdb's table has in-frame clones only and misses some. The table records under 95,000 clones, approximately 90% of them present only once. Sequences were obtained from T cells isolated from PBMCs. The receptors come from a human donor in good health.

The chain employs TRBV5-1 and TRBJ2-7, with D maybe TRBD1 (6 bases). The CDR3 is 14 residues long. Per germline, CDR1 SGHRS and CDR2 YFSETQ. Trimming took off 5 bases at V and 0 bases at J, with 12 bases between the two ends. CDR3 nucleotides: TGCGCCAGCAGATCCCCGGACAGCTCCTACGAGCAGTACTTC. It specifies CASRSPDSSYEQYF.

The rearrangement joins TRBV7-9 to TRBJ2-3; a possible D gene is TRBD1 (6 bases). Germline values: CDR1 SEHNR, CDR2 FQNEAQ (reference sequence). This CDR3 has 15 amino acids. The V and J ends lost 1 base and 3 bases respectively, with 11 bases between them. DNA for the CDR3: TGTGCCAGCAGCTTAGGTCCCCAGGGGACAGATACGCAGTATTTT. Protein sequence: CASSLGPQGTDTQYF. The variable domain in full, completed from reference TRBV7-9 and TRBJ2-3, reads DTGVSQNPRHKITKRGQNVTFRCDPISEHNRLYWYRQTLGQGPEFLTYFQNEAQLEKSRLLSDRFSAERPKGSFSTLEIQRTEQGDSAMYLCASSLGPQGTDTQYFGPGTRLTVL.

The rearrangement links TRBV2 to TRBJ2-7; 8 nucleotides align to TRBD2. Germline CDR1 is SNHLY and CDR2 is FYNNEI. V was pared by 10 bases and J by 4 bases, with 12 bases of the junction left unmatched. This CDR3 region has 14 residues. The DNA for the CDR3 is TGTGCCACCCATGCCAGCGGGAGTCCGTACGAGCAGTACTTC. Its protein is CATHASGSPYEQYF.

CDR3 DNA: TGTGCCAGCAGATCCGGGACTGTACCCTACGAGCAGTACTTC. Its translation is CASRSGTVPYEQYF. V and J are TRBV7-2 and TRBJ2-7, with D perhaps matching TRBD2 (6 bases). There are 14 residues in the CDR3. CDR1 is SGHTA and CDR2 is FQGNSA in the germline V gene. The ends were cut back, 6 bases at V and 2 bases at J, with 14 bases in the middle.

This chain uses TRBV5-1 with TRBJ2-3, with D uncertain. This CDR3 comprises 16 residues. Trimming stripped 1 base from V and 0 bases from J, with 12 bases between. Germline CDR1 reads SGHRS; CDR2 reads YFSETQ. The CDR3 loop reads CASSLITGSSTDTQYF. The CDR3 DNA reads as TGCGCCAGCAGCTTGATTACGGGTTCGAGCACAGATACGCAGTATTTT.

The genes are TRBV29-1 and TRBJ2-3, with 7 bases lining up with TRBD2. The CDR3 has 15 residues. V lost 1 base and J lost 3; bases outside the gene matches: 7. Germline CDR1 SQVTM, CDR2 ANQGSEA. CDR3 residues: CSVEGGSKGTDTQYF. The DNA for the CDR3 is TGCAGCGTTGAAGGCGGGAGCAAAGGAACAGATACGCAGTATTTT.

The V and J genes are TRBV27 and TRBJ1-5, with D maybe TRBD1 (5 bases). Trimming removed 2 bases at V and 4 bases at J, with 12 bases between. Per the germline V gene, CDR1 is MNHEY and CDR2 is SMNVEV (reference sequence). The CDR3 contains 15 residues. The DNA for the CDR3 is TGTGCCAGCAGTTTAAATATAGGGGCGAATCAGCCCCAGCATTTT. Protein: CASSLNIGANQPQHF.

This chain joins TRBV7-8 and TRBJ1-1; D is unclear. V lost 3 bases, J lost 1 base, and 9 bases lay in between. CDR1 SGHVS and CDR2 FQNEAQ come from the germline V gene. CDR3 length: 14 residues. CDR3 nucleotide sequence: TGTGCCAGCAGCTTGAGGGTCGAGAACACTGAAGCTTTCTTT. This codes for CASSLRVENTEAFF.

The chain is built from TRBV5-4 and TRBJ2-3, with 12 bases matching TRBD2. Germline CDR1 and CDR2: SGHNT and YYREEE (reference sequence). J lost 4 bases, V lost 4 bases, and 4 bases had no gene match. The CDR3 has 15 amino acids. CDR3 sequence (DNA): TGTGCCAGCAGCCGACTAGCGGGAGATCCAGATACGCAGTATTTT. It yields the protein CASSRLAGDPDTQYF.

J is TRBJ2-2 and V is TRBV28; D unclear. Trimming left V 3 bases short and J 6 bases short, with 8 bases between. The V gene's germline CDR1 is MDHEN and CDR2 SYDVKM. This CDR3 region has 13 residues. CDR3 DNA: TGTGCCAGCAGTTTCATAGTCCCCGGGGAGCTGTTTTTT. Residues: CASSFIVPGELFF.

The chain has TRBV21-1 and TRBJ1-3. TRBV21-1 is listed as a pseudogene. This CDR3 contains 18 residues. Here the CDR3 reads CASSKEVISRLSGNTIYF. CDR3 nucleotides: TGTGCCAGCAGCAAAGAAGTGATTTCGCGGCTCTCTGGAAACACCATATATTTT.

This chain uses TRBV13 with TRBJ1-5; the D gene is possibly TRBD1 (5 bases). The CDR3 covers 13 residues. Germline lookup yields CDR1 PRHDT and CDR2 FYEKMQ (reference sequence). V shed 5 bases and J shed 5 bases, with 10 bases lying between them. CDR3 sequence: CASSPSGDQPQHF. CDR3 coding DNA: TGTGCCAGCAGCCCGTCGGGGGATCAGCCCCAGCATTTT.

This clone was seen once. The chain joins TRBV5-1 to TRBJ2-7, with 7 bases fitting TRBD1. The germline V gene has CDR1 SGHRS and CDR2 YFSETQ. The V gene end was trimmed by 4 bases and the J gene end by 3 bases; junction bases not matched to a gene: 7. The CDR3 consists of 14 residues. CDR3 nucleotide sequence: TGCGCCAGCAGCACCGACAGGGAACTCTACGAGCAGTACTTC. As protein: CASSTDRELYEQYF.

This rearrangement joins TRBV6-5 to TRBJ2-1, with TRBD2 matching 12 bases. Trimming at V came to 6 bases and at J to 7 bases, leaving 7 bases not matched to a gene. CDR3 length equals 15 residues. Germline V gene sequence: CDR1 MNHEY, CDR2 SVGAGI. DNA for the CDR3: TGTGCCAGCAGCAAGACTAGCGGGAGTGATAATGAGCAGTTCTTC. It yields the protein CASSKTSGSDNEQFF.

The J gene is TRBJ2-7, the V gene TRBV27; maybe TRBD1 (5 bases). V dropped 6 bases and J dropped 4 bases, with 13 bases sitting between them. The CDR3 is 13 residues long. Per the germline V gene, CDR1 is MNHEY and CDR2 is SMNVEV (reference sequence). The CDR3 coding sequence is TGTGCCAGCAGCCGACAGCAGGTTTACGAGCAGTACTTC. Its translation: CASSRQQVYEQYF.

The J gene is TRBJ2-3, the V gene TRBV30, with 10 bases that match TRBD2. Trimming removed 0 bases from V and 3 bases from J; junction bases left unmatched: 3. CDR1 is GTSNPN, CDR2 SVGIG, per germline (reference sequence). The CDR3 totals 15 residues. Here the CDR3 reads CAWSVLAGGTDTQYF. CDR3 bases: TGTGCCTGGAGTGTATTAGCGGGAGGAACAGATACGCAGTATTTT.

The chain uses TRBV18 and TRBJ2-7, with 10 bases lining up with TRBD2. Germline values: CDR1 KGHSH, CDR2 LQKENI. V lost 3 bases to trimming and J lost 0 bases; unmatched junction nucleotides: 5. The CDR3 spans 16 residues. The CDR3, as DNA: TGTGCCAGCTCACCGGGGTTAGCGGGGGGCTCCTACGAGCAGTACTTC. Translated: CASSPGLAGGSYEQYF.

This clone came up once. This chain uses TRBV2 with TRBJ1-5; D is ambiguous. The CDR3 sequence is 14 residues long. V was pared by 1 base and J by 3 bases, with 7 bases between. Germline CDR1 SNHLY, CDR2 FYNNEI. CDR3 nucleotides: TGTGCCAGCAGTGAAGGGCGGAACAATCAGCCCCAGCATTTT. Its protein product is CASSEGRNNQPQHF.

V gene TRBV9 combines with J gene TRBJ2-3; possible D gene TRBD1, 6 bases. Between the trimmed V and J ends, which lost 0 bases and 2 bases, there was a span of 10 bases. Germline values: CDR1 SGDLS, CDR2 YYNGEE. This CDR3 has 15 amino acids. CDR3 residues: CASSVVGGATDTQYF. CDR3 coding DNA: TGTGCCAGCAGCGTAGTAGGGGGAGCCACAGATACGCAGTATTTT. Supplemented by reference TRBV9 and TRBJ2-3, the full variable domain reads DSGVTQTPKHLITATGQRVTLRCSPRSGDLSVYWYQQSLDQGLQFLIQYYNGEERAKGNILERFSAQQFPDLHSELNLSSLELGDSALYFCASSVVGGATDTQYFGPGTRLTVL.

The chain links TRBV7-9 to TRBJ2-7, with D perhaps matching TRBD1 (6 bases). V was clipped by 7 bases and J by 5 bases, with 21 bases between them. Germline lookup yields CDR1 SEHNR and CDR2 FQNEAQ (reference sequence). The CDR3 totals 15 residues. CDR3 DNA sequence: TGTGCCAGCACCGTATTGCGAAGGGGGAACGACGAGCAGTACTTC. Protein: CASTVLRRGNDEQYF.

This chain links TRBV4-2 with TRBJ2-7, with D maybe TRBD2 (6 bases). The CDR3 has 15 amino acids. CDR1 LGHNA and CDR2 YNFKEQ come from the germline V gene. V shed 2 bases and J shed 7 bases, with 18 bases lying between them. CDR3 bases: TGTGCCAGCAGCCAATTGGGAGGTAGGGAAGGGGAGCAGTACTTC. Its protein is CASSQLGGREGEQYF.

This chain uses TRBV28 with TRBJ2-5, with 8 positions matching TRBD1. The germline CDR1 and CDR2 sequences are MDHEN and SYDVKM. With 3 bases clipped from V and 4 bases from J, the junction kept 10 bases outside the gene matches. The CDR3 is 16 residues long. CDR3 nucleotide sequence: TGTGCCAGCAGTTTTGTCGGACAGGGTGACGGAGAGACCCAGTACTTC. It translates to CASSFVGQGDGETQYF. The complete variable domain, with remaining parts taken from reference TRBV28 and TRBJ2-5, reads DVKVTQSSRYLVKRTGEKVFLECVQDMDHENMFWYRQDPGLGLRLIYFSYDVKMKEKGDIPEGYSVSREKKERFSLILESASTNQTSMYLCASSFVGQGDGETQYFGPGTRLLVL.

The CDR3 bases are TGTGCCAGCAGCTCCGATATAACTAGCGGGAGCTTTGAGCAGTTCTTC. It is translated as CASSSDITSGSFEQFF. The chain is built from TRBV7-3 and TRBJ2-1; TRBD2 matches at 11 bases. Germline lookup yields CDR1 SGHTA and CDR2 FQGTGA. The CDR3 contains 16 residues. The junction had 11 bases not matched to a gene; V was cut back by 4 bases and J by 9 bases.

V gene TRBV6-5 combines with J gene TRBJ1-2; possible D gene TRBD1, 5 bases. Per the germline V gene, CDR1 is MNHEY and CDR2 is SVGAGI. The length of the CDR3 is 13 residues. V was pared by 5 bases and J by 9 bases, with 16 bases between. The chain's CDR3 is CASSTTGWKSYTF. The CDR3 DNA reads TGTGCCAGCAGTACCACAGGTTGGAAAAGCTACACCTTC.

J is TRBJ1-5 and V is TRBV10-2; weak D call: TRBD1 (6 bases). The CDR3 length is 16 residues. Looked up from germline, CDR1 is WSHSY and CDR2 is SAAADI. V was pared by 0 bases and J by 0 bases, with 9 bases between. CDR3 loop: CASSESWTDSNQPQHF. In DNA form, the CDR3 reads TGCGCCAGCAGTGAGTCCTGGACAGATAGCAATCAGCCCCAGCATTTT.

The genes are TRBV9 and TRBJ2-3, with D perhaps TRBD1 (5 bases). The germline V gene encodes CDR1 SGDLS and CDR2 YYNGEE. V was cut by 3 bases and J by 2 bases, with 10 bases left in between. The CDR3 runs 14 residues. The CDR3, as DNA: TGTGCCAGCAGCGATTGGGGCCTCACAGATACGCAGTATTTT. It specifies CASSDWGLTDTQYF.

The genes are TRBV2 and TRBJ1-1; D gene unclear. This CDR3 has 14 residues. From germline, CDR1 is SNHLY and CDR2 FYNNEI. The V end lost 5 bases, the J end lost 2 bases, and 12 bases lay between the germline ends. CDR3: CASSLERINTEAFF. The CDR3 DNA reads as TGTGCCAGCAGTTTGGAGCGGATTAACACTGAAGCTTTCTTT.

This clone was observed once. This chain joins TRBV5-1 and TRBJ2-3, with D possibly TRBD1 on 5 matching bases. CDR1 is SGHRS and CDR2 is YFSETQ in the germline V gene. Between the trimmed V and J ends, which lost 2 bases and 1 base, there was a span of 11 bases. This CDR3 region has 15 residues. The CDR3 coding sequence is TGCGCCAGCAGCTTAAGGGGATCTCGCACAGATACGCAGTATTTT. Protein product: CASSLRGSRTDTQYF.

This chain links TRBV6-5 with TRBJ1-1, with a possible D match to TRBD1 (5 bases). The CDR3 length is 15 residues. Per the germline V gene, CDR1 is MNHEY and CDR2 is SVGAGI. The V and J ends lost 0 bases and 1 base respectively, with 9 bases between them. The CDR3 loop is CASSYSGGGNTEAFF. In DNA form, the CDR3 reads TGTGCCAGCAGTTACTCCGGGGGGGGGAACACTGAAGCTTTCTTT.

The chain is built from TRBV6-1 and TRBJ2-7, with a possible D match to TRBD2 (6 bases). In germline, CDR1 is MNHNS, CDR2 SASEGT. V was cut by 1 base and J by 1 base, with 8 bases left in between. This CDR3 has 14 residues. The CDR3 spells CASSEGLVSYEQYF. For the CDR3, the DNA is TGTGCCAGCAGTGAAGGACTAGTTTCCTACGAGCAGTACTTC.